One T cell receptor beta chain is described in this entry. The assay was immunoSEQ multiplex PCR, and TCRdb's table has in-frame clones only and misses some. The data contain hundreds of thousands of clones, around 88% of them singletons. The data originate from a study of blood T cell repertoires in COVID-19. Study details: The United States, Italy and Spain provided the acute and convalescent COVID-19 samples. Sources were T cells, B-cell-depleted T cells, or PBMCs; the material itself was cDNA or gDNA.

Losses at the gene ends were 7 bases for V and 5 bases for J; bases not matched to a gene: 4. The CDR3 loop spans 14 amino acids. The germline gives CDR1 MNHEY, CDR2 SVGAGI. The chain uses TRBV6-5 and TRBJ1-6; TRBD1 matches 8 bases. The source of this sequence is a woman aged 30 to 39 with COVID-19, enrolled during active disease. Material for sequencing was peripheral blood. The CDR3 DNA sequence: TGTGCCAGCACCAGGACAGGGCATAATTCACCCCTCCACTTT. It specifies CASTRTGHNSPLHF.